This paragraph reports one T cell receptor beta chain. These data come from a study of blood T cell repertoires in COVID-19. Study context: T cells, B-cell-depleted T cells, or PBMCs supplied cDNA or gDNA.

The authors' processing: Cell counts per sample came from amplifying reference gene primers. The method was immunoSEQ multiplex PCR; TCRdb's version includes in-frame clones alone and lacks a portion of them. The V and J calls and clone size come from that table; D and trimming were worked out from the DNA. The table lists about 240,000 clones, roughly 89% of them singletons, with approximately 4.2% in the top ten. Participants spanned ages about 18 to 90 years and resided in about two dozen US areas. This clonotype was sampled from a woman in her 30s who had recovered from COVID-19. The sample comprised PBMCs or T cells enriched from blood (not recorded which).

The CDR3 here is CASSQGTGFNEKLFF. CDR3 bases: TGCGCCAGCAGCCAAGGGACAGGGTTTAATGAAAAACTGTTTTTT. V gene TRBV4-1 combines with J gene TRBJ1-4, with 8 nucleotides matching TRBD1. Trimming cost V 1 base and J 4 bases; bases outside gene matches: 2. This CDR3 is 15 amino acids long. Germline V gene data show CDR1 as MGHRA and CDR2 as YSYEKL.